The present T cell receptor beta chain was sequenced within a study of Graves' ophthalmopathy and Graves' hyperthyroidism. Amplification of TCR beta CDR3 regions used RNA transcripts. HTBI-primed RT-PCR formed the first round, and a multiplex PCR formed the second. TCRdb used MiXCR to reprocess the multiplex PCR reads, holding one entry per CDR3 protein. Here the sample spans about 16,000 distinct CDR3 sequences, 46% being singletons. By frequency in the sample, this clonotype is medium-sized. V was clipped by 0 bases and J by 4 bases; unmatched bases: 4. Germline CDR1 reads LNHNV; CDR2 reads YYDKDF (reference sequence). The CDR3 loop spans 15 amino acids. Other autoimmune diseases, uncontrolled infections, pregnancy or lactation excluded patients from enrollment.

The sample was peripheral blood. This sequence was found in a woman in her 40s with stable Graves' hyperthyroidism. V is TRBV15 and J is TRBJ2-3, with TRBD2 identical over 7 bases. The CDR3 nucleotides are TGTGCCACCAGCAGAGATCGGGGGGACCCAGATACGCAGTATTTT. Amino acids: CATSRDRGDPDTQYF. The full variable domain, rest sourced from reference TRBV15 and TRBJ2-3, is DAMVIQNPRYQVTQFGKPVTLSCSQTLNHNVMYWYQQKSSQAPKLLFHYYDKDFNNEADTPDNFQSRRPNTSFCFLDIRSPGLGDTAMYLCATSRDRGDPDTQYFGPGTRLTVL.